The 20 T cell receptor beta chains in this list originate from one sample, sequenced in a study of cytomegalovirus exposure and HLA in healthy donors. The PCR ran on 60 Vbeta and 13 Jbeta primers. Sequenced by immunoSEQ multiplex PCR; TCRdb stores in-frame clones only, minus some. The table has some 90,000 clones, around four fifths seen once. The sample comprised PBMCs. The receptors stem from a woman aged 40 to 55 in good health and CMV-seronegative.

V usage is TRBV4-1 and J usage is TRBJ2-1, with TRBD2 identical over 8 bases. Germline V gives CDR1 MGHRA, CDR2 YSYEKL. The CDR3 is 16 residues long. Trimming removed 4 bases from V and 2 bases from J; junction bases left unmatched: 7. The CDR3, as DNA: TGCGCCAGCAGCCGTCAAGCGGGAGCCCCCTACAATGAGCAGTTCTTC. This translates into CASSRQAGAPYNEQFF.

V and J are TRBV9 and TRBJ1-4, with D unresolved. V was shortened by 2 bases and J by 0 bases, with 14 bases between the two germline ends. The CDR3 has 17 amino acids. Germline V gene data show CDR1 as SGDLS and CDR2 as YYNGEE. CDR3 region: CASSVKRGTSTNEKLFF. The CDR3 DNA is TGTGCCAGCAGCGTTAAGAGAGGAACCTCAACTAATGAAAAACTGTTTTTT. Supplemented by reference TRBV9 and TRBJ1-4, the full variable domain reads DSGVTQTPKHLITATGQRVTLRCSPRSGDLSVYWYQQSLDQGLQFLIQYYNGEERAKGNILERFSAQQFPDLHSELNLSSLELGDSALYFCASSVKRGTSTNEKLFFGSGTQLSVL.

The chain employs TRBV7-2 and TRBJ1-3; weak D call: TRBD1 (5 bases). The germline V gene encodes CDR1 SGHTA and CDR2 FQGNSA. The CDR3 is made up of 16 amino acids. Trimming took 1 base from V and 3 from J, leaving 13 bases between them. This CDR3 reads CASSLDGARNGNTIYF. In nucleotides, the CDR3 is TGTGCCAGCAGCTTAGATGGGGCCCGCAATGGAAACACCATATATTTT.

The CDR3 DNA follows: TGTGCCAGCAGCGCGACTAGCGGGAGGGCCCTAACCTACAATGAGCAGTTCTTC. Its translation is CASSATSGRALTYNEQFF. The gene calls are TRBV13 and TRBJ2-1; TRBD2 matches at 14 bases. CDR3 length: 18 amino acids. Germline lookup yields CDR1 PRHDT and CDR2 FYEKMQ (reference sequence). The J segment lost 2 bases and the V segment lost 5 bases, leaving 8 bases of the junction unmatched.

The rearrangement uses TRBV30 and TRBJ1-3, with 7 bases lining up with TRBD1. Germline CDR1 reads GTSNPN; CDR2 reads SVGIG (reference sequence). This CDR3 comprises 14 residues. Losses at the gene ends were 0 bases for V and 4 bases for J; bases not matched to a gene: 3. Here the CDR3 DNA reads TGTGCCTGGAGTGTCAGGGGGAGGGGAAACACCATATATTTT. Translated: CAWSVRGRGNTIYF.

This clone has a handful of counts. The chain carries TRBV5-5 and TRBJ1-4; D is ambiguous. The V gene's germline CDR1 is SGHKS and CDR2 YYEKEE (reference sequence). The CDR3 runs to 13 residues. V lost 2 bases, J lost 6 bases, and 8 bases lay in between. Written as DNA, the CDR3 is TGTGCCAGCAGCTTTGAGTCTTATGAAAAACTGTTTTTT. As protein: CASSFESYEKLFF.

In this sample, this clone turned up once. The chain links TRBV5-6 to TRBJ2-2, with 11 nucleotides matching TRBD2. The CDR3 length is 15 residues. The ends lost 4 bases at V and 5 bases at J; junction bases unmatched: 4. The germline V gene has CDR1 SGHDT and CDR2 YYEEEE. This CDR3 is CASSRIAGGTGELFF. The DNA for the CDR3 is TGTGCCAGCAGCCGTATAGCGGGAGGGACCGGGGAGCTGTTTTTT.

The chain carries TRBV28 and TRBJ2-4, with 9 bases identical to TRBD1. Trimming removed 5 bases from V and 8 bases from J; junction bases left unmatched: 10. CDR1 and CDR2 from the germline V gene are MDHEN and SYDVKM. The CDR3 spans 15 residues. The DNA for the CDR3 is TGTGCCAGCAGTGAACCCGGGACAGGGAATCACATTCAGTACTTC. Translation gives CASSEPGTGNHIQYF.

This chain connects TRBV10-2 to TRBJ2-7; D call uncertain. The V gene's germline CDR1 is WSHSY and CDR2 SAAADI. Deletions cut 6 bases from V and 1 base from J, with 7 bases between. This CDR3 is 12 amino acids long. The CDR3 is CASRATSYEQYF. The CDR3 DNA is TGCGCCAGCAGGGCGACTTCCTACGAGCAGTACTTC.

The chain has TRBV7-9 and TRBJ2-1, with TRBD2 identical over 11 bases. This CDR3 contains 16 residues. The trim removed 2 bases at V and 8 bases at J, leaving 8 bases unmatched. Germline loops: CDR1 SEHNR, CDR2 FQNEAQ (reference sequence). This CDR3 is CASSLTSGRRLHEQFF. The CDR3 bases are TGTGCCAGCAGCTTAACTAGCGGGAGACGGTTGCATGAGCAGTTCTTC.

This chain connects TRBV2 to TRBJ1-4; maybe TRBD1 (6 bases). The CDR3 is 17 amino acids. The germline gives CDR1 SNHLY, CDR2 FYNNEI. Trimming left V 7 bases short and J 0 bases short, with 18 bases between. The CDR3 nucleotides are TGTGCCAGCAAGGACAGACTTTCACGGGCAACTAATGAAAAACTGTTTTTT. It codes for CASKDRLSRATNEKLFF.

This chain joins TRBV5-1 and TRBJ2-5; 10 bases are a match to TRBD2. Germline CDR1 is SGHRS and CDR2 is YFSETQ. Trimming cost V 0 bases and J 5 bases; bases outside gene matches: 1. The CDR3 sequence is 14 residues long. The CDR3 DNA reads TGCGCCAGCAGCTTGGCTAGCGGGAGTGAGACCCAGTACTTC. The encoded protein is CASSLASGSETQYF.

This chain links TRBV6-1 with TRBJ2-6, with D tentatively TRBD2 (6 bases). With 8 bases removed from V and 2 bases from J, the gap between germline ends came to 10 bases. CDR1 and CDR2 from the germline V gene are MNHNS and SASEGT. CDR3 length: 14 amino acids. For the CDR3, the DNA is TGTGCCAGCGTTGGCGGGACTGGGGCCAACGTCCTGACTTTC. The encoded protein is CASVGGTGANVLTF.

J is TRBJ2-1 and V is TRBV5-6; 8 nucleotides line up with TRBD2. V trimming: 4 bases; J trimming: 4 bases; junction bases outside the gene matches: 4. Germline values: CDR1 SGHDT, CDR2 YYEEEE. This CDR3 is 14 amino acids long. The CDR3: CASSDLAGYNEQFF. The CDR3 DNA follows: TGTGCCAGCAGCGACTTAGCGGGATACAATGAGCAGTTCTTC.

The rearrangement uses TRBV4-1 and TRBJ1-5, with TRBD1 matching 9 bases. V trimming: 5 bases; J trimming: 5 bases; junction bases outside the gene matches: 7. Germline CDR1 and CDR2: MGHRA and YSYEKL. This CDR3 has 15 residues. The CDR3 DNA reads as TGCGCCAGCAGCGCCCAAGGACAGGGGCATCAGCCCCAGCATTTT. This encodes CASSAQGQGHQPQHF.

J is TRBJ1-6 and V is TRBV30, with 7 bases identical to TRBD1. The CDR3 length is 12 residues. From germline, CDR1 is GTSNPN and CDR2 SVGIG (reference sequence). The CDR3 sequence: CARRGTEGPLHF. The DNA for the CDR3 is TGTGCTAGGAGAGGGACAGAGGGCCCCCTCCACTTT.

In its sample, this clone was seen once. V usage is TRBV4-1 and J usage is TRBJ2-7; weak D call: TRBD1 (6 bases). The CDR3 runs to 13 residues. Germline CDR1 MGHRA, CDR2 YSYEKL. V was pared by 0 bases and J by 5 bases, with 8 bases between. This chain's CDR3 is CASSQEGAHEQYF. The CDR3 coding sequence is TGCGCCAGCAGCCAAGAGGGGGCCCACGAGCAGTACTTC.

The V gene is TRBV11-3, the J gene TRBJ2-1; 12 positions match TRBD1. The CDR3 is 14 amino acids. The V gene's germline CDR1 is SGHNT and CDR2 YENEEA. Unmatched junction bases numbered 5, after V lost 2 bases and J lost 12 bases. The CDR3 protein is CASSLQGGQGAQFF. The DNA of the CDR3 is TGTGCCAGCAGCTTACAAGGGGGACAGGGGGCGCAGTTCTTC.

The V call is TRBV27, the J call TRBJ2-3; 9 bases are a match to TRBD2. The length of the CDR3 is 16 residues. Losses at the gene ends were 2 bases for V and 3 bases for J; bases not matched to a gene: 6. The germline gives CDR1 MNHEY, CDR2 SMNVEV (reference sequence). The CDR3 loop is CASSLGAGGPTDTQYF. The DNA of the CDR3 is TGTGCCAGCAGTTTAGGTGCGGGAGGGCCGACAGATACGCAGTATTTT.

This clone appeared a single time. V usage is TRBV10-3 and J usage is TRBJ2-5, with D perhaps TRBD1 (6 bases). The germline V gene has CDR1 ENHRY and CDR2 SYGVKD. With 9 bases removed from V and 5 bases from J, the gap between germline ends came to 13 bases. The CDR3 is 12 residues long. This CDR3 is CAIGQGWETQYF. The DNA for the CDR3 is TGTGCCATTGGGCAGGGGTGGGAGACCCAGTACTTC.